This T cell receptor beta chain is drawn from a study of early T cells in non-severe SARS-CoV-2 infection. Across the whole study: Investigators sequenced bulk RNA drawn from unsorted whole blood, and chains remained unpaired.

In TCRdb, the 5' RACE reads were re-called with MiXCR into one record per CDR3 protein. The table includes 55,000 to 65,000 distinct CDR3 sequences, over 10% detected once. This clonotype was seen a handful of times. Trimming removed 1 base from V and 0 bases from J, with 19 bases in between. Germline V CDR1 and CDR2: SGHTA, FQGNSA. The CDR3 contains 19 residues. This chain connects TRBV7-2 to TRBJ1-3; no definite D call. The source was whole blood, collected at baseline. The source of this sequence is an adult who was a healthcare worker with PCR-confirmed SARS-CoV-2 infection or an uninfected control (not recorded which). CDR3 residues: CASSLVPTTHPNSGNTIYF. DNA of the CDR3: TGTGCCAGCAGCTTAGTTCCCACAACCCACCCCAACTCTGGAAACACCATATATTTT.